A selection of T cell receptor beta chains follows, all from one sample in a study of cytomegalovirus exposure and HLA in healthy donors. Assay: immunoSEQ multiplex PCR; the TCRdb copy retains only in-frame clones and omits some. In the table there are tens of thousands of clones, around 85% of which are singletons. Source material: PBMCs. All receptors derive from a man under 40 in good health and CMV-seronegative. Each CDR3 is given with its conserved first and last residue. Each record gives: V gene, J gene, CDR3 protein.

v_gene: TRBV9
j_gene: TRBJ1-1
CDR3aa: CASSSQGDTEAFF

v_gene: TRBV30
j_gene: TRBJ2-7
CDR3aa: CAWSVQYGLAVYEQYF

v_gene: TRBV5-1
j_gene: TRBJ1-2
CDR3aa: CASRQLSPGQGHYGYTF

v_gene: TRBV2
j_gene: TRBJ1-2
CDR3aa: CASRYSGAIYGYTF

v_gene: TRBV6-1
j_gene: TRBJ1-4
CDR3aa: CASILQGVVEKLFF

v_gene: TRBV28
j_gene: TRBJ1-5
CDR3aa: CASSAPERIELQPQHF

v_gene: TRBV28
j_gene: TRBJ1-2
CDR3aa: CASITQGSYGYTF

v_gene: TRBV7-6
j_gene: TRBJ2-2
CDR3aa: CASSLGEGTGELFF

v_gene: TRBV10-3
j_gene: TRBJ2-5
CDR3aa: CAISESLGGQGKTQYF

v_gene: TRBV28
j_gene: TRBJ2-6
CDR3aa: CAALTGTLGANVLTF

v_gene: TRBV2
j_gene: TRBJ1-1
CDR3aa: CASSDDRNTEAFF

v_gene: TRBV5-6
j_gene: TRBJ1-4
CDR3aa: CASSPPGEGVFNEKLFF

v_gene: TRBV10-2
j_gene: TRBJ2-3
CDR3aa: CASSPGTGVITDTQYF

v_gene: TRBV11-2
j_gene: TRBJ1-2
CDR3aa: CASSPTGRTNYGYTF

v_gene: TRBV27
j_gene: TRBJ1-5
CDR3aa: CASSLSGRGSGGNQPQHF

v_gene: TRBV18
j_gene: TRBJ1-1
CDR3aa: CASSPGGEAEAFF

v_gene: TRBV4-3
j_gene: TRBJ2-1
CDR3aa: CASSQVREYNEQFF

v_gene: TRBV7-3
j_gene: TRBJ2-3
CDR3aa: CASSFDRGPSTDTQYF

v_gene: TRBV10-3
j_gene: TRBJ2-1
CDR3aa: CAISDAAGGNEQFF

v_gene: TRBV29-1
j_gene: TRBJ2-5
CDR3aa: CSVLTGGAETQYF

v_gene: TRBV13
j_gene: TRBJ1-1
CDR3aa: CASSRHRDTEAFF

v_gene: TRBV4-2
j_gene: TRBJ2-1
CDR3aa: CASSQELVGNEQFF

v_gene: TRBV7-9
j_gene: TRBJ1-4
CDR3aa: CASSPLRGGSEKLFF

v_gene: TRBV9
j_gene: TRBJ2-1
CDR3aa: CASAPHPLANNEQFF

v_gene: TRBV5-4
j_gene: TRBJ1-2
CDR3aa: CASSLAQGAGGYTF

v_gene: TRBV19
j_gene: TRBJ1-1
CDR3aa: CASSWNRGDLEAFF

v_gene: TRBV30
j_gene: TRBJ2-1
CDR3aa: CAWSAYLGLGSNNEQFF

v_gene: TRBV5-1
j_gene: TRBJ2-3
CDR3aa: CASSLERTDTQYF

v_gene: TRBV6-5
j_gene: TRBJ1-1
CDR3aa: CASRRYTEAFF

v_gene: TRBV29-1
j_gene: TRBJ2-5
CDR3aa: CSMGTGGAKTQYF

v_gene: TRBV19
j_gene: TRBJ1-5
CDR3aa: CASSIVAGLNQPQHF

v_gene: TRBV28
j_gene: TRBJ2-7
CDR3aa: CASSLDRNYEQYF

v_gene: TRBV5-1
j_gene: TRBJ1-2
CDR3aa: CASSSGSSGNYGYTF

v_gene: TRBV7-9
j_gene: TRBJ2-2
CDR3aa: CASSPLLGPGNTGELFF

v_gene: TRBV28
j_gene: TRBJ1-1
CDR3aa: CASIGAGVTEAFF

v_gene: TRBV30
j_gene: TRBJ2-7
CDR3aa: CAWSVTGVTYEQYF

v_gene: TRBV27
j_gene: TRBJ2-7
CDR3aa: CASTARGGFSYEQYF

v_gene: TRBV5-5
j_gene: TRBJ1-2
CDR3aa: CASSLAYSDYGYTF

v_gene: TRBV7-3
j_gene: TRBJ1-3
CDR3aa: CASSPGGSGNTIYF

v_gene: TRBV7-2
j_gene: TRBJ2-7
CDR3aa: CASRPLAGGSHEQYF

v_gene: TRBV19
j_gene: TRBJ1-2
CDR3aa: CASSGLQGADGYTF

v_gene: TRBV7-9
j_gene: .
CDR3aa: CASSLRTSDEQYF